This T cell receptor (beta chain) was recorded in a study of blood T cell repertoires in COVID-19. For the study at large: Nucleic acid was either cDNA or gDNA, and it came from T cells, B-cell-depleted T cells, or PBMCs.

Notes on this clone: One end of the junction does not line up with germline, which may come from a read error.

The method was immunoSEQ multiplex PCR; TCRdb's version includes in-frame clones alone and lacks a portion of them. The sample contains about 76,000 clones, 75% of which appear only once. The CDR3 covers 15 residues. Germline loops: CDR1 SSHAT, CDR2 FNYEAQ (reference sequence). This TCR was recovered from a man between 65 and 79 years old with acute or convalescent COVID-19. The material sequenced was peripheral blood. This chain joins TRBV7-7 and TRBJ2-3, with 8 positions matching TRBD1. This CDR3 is CASSPWTGPTDTQYF. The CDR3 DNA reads TGTGCTAGCAGCCCCTGGACAGGGCCCACAGATACGCAGTATTTT.